This T cell receptor (beta chain) appears in the sequencing data of a study of beta chain features in type 1 diabetes. Study context: Investigators examined some 100,000,000 sorted cells across all samples.

TCRB transcripts that were expressed got sequenced, as all of the isolated RNA had been reverse transcribed. The method was immunoSEQ multiplex PCR; TCRdb's version includes in-frame clones alone and lacks a portion of them. The sample contains about 900,000 clones, under 20% of which appear only once. Per the germline V gene, CDR1 is LNHDA and CDR2 is SQIVND (reference sequence). V lost 5 bases, J lost 0 bases, and 8 bases stayed unmatched. CDR3 length equals 17 residues. This chain joins TRBV19 and TRBJ2-1, with 9 bases aligning to TRBD2. The sequenced material came from naive CD4+ T cells from blood. This TCR was sampled from a woman in her late teens or twenties in good health. The CDR3 DNA is TGTGCCAGTAGTTCTAGCGGGGCTCCCAGCTCCTACAATGAGCAGTTCTTC. As protein: CASSSSGAPSSYNEQFF.